This T cell receptor beta chain originates from a study of prognosis after radiotherapy for stage I lung cancer. Study overall: Every lung cancer patient of the non-small cell type was deemed medically inoperable.

This clonotype was seen repeatedly, ten times or more. Two-round multiplex PCR, the amplification method, yielded TCR beta CDR3 from genomic DNA. Each TRBV and TRBJ gene had its own primer in the first PCR round. TCRdb fed the multiplex PCR reads into MiXCR, producing one record per CDR3 protein. The sample shows some 14,000 distinct CDR3 sequences, around a third of them seen only once. Germline V gene data show CDR1 as DFQATT and CDR2 as SNEGSKA (reference sequence). The CDR3 has 12 residues. Sequenced here: PBMCs, sampled before or after stereotactic body radiation therapy (not recorded which). V usage is TRBV20-1 and J usage is TRBJ1-4, with D possibly TRBD1 on 6 matching bases. This clonotype was sampled from a donor at least 50 years old with non-small cell lung cancer. DNA for the CDR3: TGCAGCGCCCTTAGGGGGGGGGAAAAACTGTTTTTT. Amino acids: CSALRGGEKLFF.